The clone carrying this T cell receptor beta chain was found many times. This sample is part of a study of Graves' ophthalmopathy and Graves' hyperthyroidism. This CDR3 is built from 16 residues. CDR1 is MNHNS, CDR2 SASEGT, per germline. V trimming: 2 bases; J trimming: 1 base; junction bases outside the gene matches: 7. RNA transcripts served as template for amplifying TCR beta CDR3 sequences. HTBI primers were used in a first-round RT-PCR, which preceded a second-round multiplex PCR. TCRdb independently ran MiXCR on the multiplex PCR reads; one entry per CDR3 protein. The sample lists roughly 480,000 distinct CDR3 sequences, under 15% occurring once.

Sequencing used blood. This chain uses TRBV6-1 with TRBJ1-1; 7 positions match TRBD1. The receptor's source is a woman in her 30s with Graves' ophthalmopathy. CDR3 coding DNA: TGTGCCAGCAGTGAATTTTACGGACAGGCGAACACTGAAGCTTTCTTT. Amino acid sequence: CASSEFYGQANTEAFF.